Reported below is one T cell receptor beta chain. Its specificity is unknown. Assay: immunoSEQ multiplex PCR; the TCRdb copy retains only in-frame clones and omits some. The data contain some 150,000 clones, about 91% of them singletons. V lost 7 bases, J lost 7 bases, and 10 bases lay in between. The CDR3 totals 11 residues. CDR1 is WNHNN, CDR2 SYGVQD, per germline (reference sequence). The data are from a study of T cell responses to AZD1222 COVID-19 vaccine. Background on the study: Samples with a second dose at about 4 or about 12 weeks were pooled together.

The study's findings and limits: Baseline seropositivity occurred in only 5 or 6 AZD1222 recipients.

This chain links TRBV10-1 with TRBJ1-1; the D is unclear. This receptor was identified in an adult in good health. Sequenced material: peripheral blood, taken on day 0 of AZD1222 vaccination. The CDR3 protein is CASTADGEAFF. CDR3 sequence (DNA): TGCGCCAGCACCGCCGATGGTGAAGCTTTCTTT.